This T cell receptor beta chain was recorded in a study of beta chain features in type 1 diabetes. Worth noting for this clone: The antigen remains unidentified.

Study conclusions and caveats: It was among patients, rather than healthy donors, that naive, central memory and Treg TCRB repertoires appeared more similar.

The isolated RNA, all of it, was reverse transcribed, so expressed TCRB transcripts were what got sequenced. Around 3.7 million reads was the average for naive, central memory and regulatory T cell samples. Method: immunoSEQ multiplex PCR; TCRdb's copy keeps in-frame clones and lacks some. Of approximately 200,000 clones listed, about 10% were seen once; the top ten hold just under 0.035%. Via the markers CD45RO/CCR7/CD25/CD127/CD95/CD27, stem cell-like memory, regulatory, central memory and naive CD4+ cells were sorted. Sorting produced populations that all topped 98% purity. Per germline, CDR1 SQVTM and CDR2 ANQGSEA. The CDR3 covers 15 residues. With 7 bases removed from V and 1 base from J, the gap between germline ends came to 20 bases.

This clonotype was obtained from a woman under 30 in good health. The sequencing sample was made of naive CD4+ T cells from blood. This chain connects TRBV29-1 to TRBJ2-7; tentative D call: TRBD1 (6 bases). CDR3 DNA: TGCAGCGCCAGAAGTCATGGGGGCCCATCCTACGAGCAGTACTTC. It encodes CSARSHGGPSYEQYF.